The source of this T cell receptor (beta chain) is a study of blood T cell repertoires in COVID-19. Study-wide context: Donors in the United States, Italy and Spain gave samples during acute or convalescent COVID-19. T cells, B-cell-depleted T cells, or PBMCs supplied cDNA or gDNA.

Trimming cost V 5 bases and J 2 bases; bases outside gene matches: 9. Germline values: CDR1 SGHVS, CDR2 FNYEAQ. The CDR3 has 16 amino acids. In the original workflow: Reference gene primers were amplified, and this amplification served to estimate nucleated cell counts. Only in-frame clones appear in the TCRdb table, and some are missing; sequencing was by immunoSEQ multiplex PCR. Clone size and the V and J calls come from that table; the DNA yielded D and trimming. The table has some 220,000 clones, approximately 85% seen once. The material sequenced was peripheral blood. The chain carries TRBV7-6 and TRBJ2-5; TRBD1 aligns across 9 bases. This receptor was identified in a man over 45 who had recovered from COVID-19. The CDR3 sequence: CASSLRQGGSQETQYF. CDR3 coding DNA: TGTGCCAGCAGCCTAAGACAGGGGGGTTCTCAAGAGACCCAGTACTTC.